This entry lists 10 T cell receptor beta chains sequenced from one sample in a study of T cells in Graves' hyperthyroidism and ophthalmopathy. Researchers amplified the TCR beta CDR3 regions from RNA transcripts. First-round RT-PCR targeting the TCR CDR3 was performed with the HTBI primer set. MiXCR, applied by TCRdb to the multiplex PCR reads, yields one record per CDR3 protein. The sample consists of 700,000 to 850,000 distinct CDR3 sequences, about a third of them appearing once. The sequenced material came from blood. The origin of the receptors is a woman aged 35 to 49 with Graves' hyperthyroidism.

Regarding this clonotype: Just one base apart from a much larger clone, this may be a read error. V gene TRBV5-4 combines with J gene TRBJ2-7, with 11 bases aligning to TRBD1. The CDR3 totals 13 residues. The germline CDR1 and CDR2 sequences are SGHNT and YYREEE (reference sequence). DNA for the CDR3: TGTGCCAGCAGCTGGGCGGACAGGGGGCTGGTAAACTTC. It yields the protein CASSWADRGLVNF.

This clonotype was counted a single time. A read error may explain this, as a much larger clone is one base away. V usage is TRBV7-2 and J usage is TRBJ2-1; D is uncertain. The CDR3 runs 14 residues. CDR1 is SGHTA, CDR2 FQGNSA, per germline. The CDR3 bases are TGTGTCAGCAGCCTCAATGGGGCCTACAATGAGCAGTTCTTC. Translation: CVSSLNGAYNEQFF.

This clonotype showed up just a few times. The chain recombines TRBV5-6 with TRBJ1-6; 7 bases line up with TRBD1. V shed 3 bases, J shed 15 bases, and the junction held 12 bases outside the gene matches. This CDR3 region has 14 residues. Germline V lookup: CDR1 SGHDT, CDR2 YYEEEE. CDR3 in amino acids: CASSWGGQQFFLHF. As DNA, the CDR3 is TGTGCCAGCAGCTGGGGGGGACAGCAGTTCTTCCTCCACTTT.

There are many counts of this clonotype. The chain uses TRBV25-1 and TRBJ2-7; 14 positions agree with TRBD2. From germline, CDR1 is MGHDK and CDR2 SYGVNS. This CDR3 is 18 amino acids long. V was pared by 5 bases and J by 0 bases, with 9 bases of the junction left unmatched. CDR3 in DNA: TGTGCCAGCAGTCGCGGGACAGGGACTAGCGGGAGCTCCTACGAGCAGTACTTC. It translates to CASSRGTGTSGSSYEQYF.

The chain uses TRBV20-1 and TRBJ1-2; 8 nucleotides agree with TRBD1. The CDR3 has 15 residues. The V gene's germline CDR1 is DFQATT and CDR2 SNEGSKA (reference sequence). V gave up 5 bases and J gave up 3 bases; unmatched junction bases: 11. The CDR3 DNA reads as TGCAGTGCTCAGACTGGACAGGGTGTGGACTATGGCTACACCTTC. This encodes CSAQTGQGVDYGYTF.

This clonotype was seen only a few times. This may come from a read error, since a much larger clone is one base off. The CDR3 DNA is TGTGCCAGCAAGGGGGACGATCAGCCCCAGCATTTT. Protein product: CASKGDDQPQHF. The chain is built from TRBV12-3 or TRBV12-4 and TRBJ1-5; D is possibly TRBD1 (6 bases). The CDR3 extends over 12 amino acids. V gave up 7 bases and J gave up 5 bases, with 9 bases separating them.

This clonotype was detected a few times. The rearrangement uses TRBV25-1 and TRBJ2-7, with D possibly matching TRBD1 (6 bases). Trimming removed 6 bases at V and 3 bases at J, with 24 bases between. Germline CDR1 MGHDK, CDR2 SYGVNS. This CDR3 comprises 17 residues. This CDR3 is CASSQGHYRERVYEQYF. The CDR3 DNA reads TGTGCCAGCAGCCAAGGACACTACAGGGAAAGGGTCTACGAGCAGTACTTC.

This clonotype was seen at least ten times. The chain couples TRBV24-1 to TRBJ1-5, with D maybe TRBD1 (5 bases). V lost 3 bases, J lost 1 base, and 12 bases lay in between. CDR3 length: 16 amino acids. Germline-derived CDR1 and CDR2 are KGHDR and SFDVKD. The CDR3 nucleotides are TGTGCCACCAGTGATGGGGACCGGGACAGCAATCAGCCCCAGCATTTT. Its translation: CATSDGDRDSNQPQHF.

Here the CDR3 DNA reads TGTGCCAGCCGGAAAATCGGGACAGGGGTCGCCGAGCAGTACTTC. This translates into CASRKIGTGVAEQYF. The rearrangement links TRBV19 to TRBJ2-7, with 10 bases fitting TRBD1. The CDR3 has 15 amino acids. Trimming removed 9 bases from V and 6 bases from J; junction bases left unmatched: 14. Germline assignment: CDR1 LNHDA and CDR2 SQIVND (reference sequence).

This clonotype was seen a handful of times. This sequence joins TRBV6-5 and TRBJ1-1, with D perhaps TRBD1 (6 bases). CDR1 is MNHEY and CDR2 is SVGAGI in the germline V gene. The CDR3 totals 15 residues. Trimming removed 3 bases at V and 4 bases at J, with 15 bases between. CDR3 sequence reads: CASSYTDRMSTEAFF. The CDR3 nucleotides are TGTGCCAGCAGTTATACCGACAGGATGAGCACTGAAGCTTTCTTT.